This TCR beta chain was recorded in a study of blood T cell repertoires in COVID-19. Looking at the study overall: The United States, Italy and Spain provided the acute and convalescent COVID-19 samples.

The repertoire was sequenced with immunoSEQ multiplex PCR; TCRdb's copy has only in-frame clones and lacks some. Here the sample spans some 120,000 clones, 86% being singletons. This CDR3 comprises 13 residues. The V and J ends lost 3 bases and 6 bases respectively, with 14 bases between them. Germline loops: CDR1 SQVTM, CDR2 ANQGSEA. The TCR comes from a human donor in a cohort sampled during active COVID-19. The V and J genes are TRBV29-1 and TRBJ1-2; D possibly corresponds to TRBD1 (5 bases). Sequencing input: peripheral blood. The CDR3 DNA is TGCAGCGTTGATCCCCAGGGCACGAATGGCTACACCTTC. Protein: CSVDPQGTNGYTF.